The 22 T cell receptor beta chains below all came from one sample that was sequenced in a study of cytomegalovirus exposure and HLA in healthy donors. The PCR used 60 Vbeta and 13 Jbeta primers. Produced via immunoSEQ multiplex PCR; TCRdb's table is partial and in-frame only. In the table there are 150,000 to 200,000 clones, 70% of which are singletons. Source material: PBMCs. These receptors all stem from a man between 18 and 29 years old in good health and CMV-seropositive.

This chain connects TRBV28 to TRBJ1-5; 10 nucleotides line up with TRBD1. The germline gives CDR1 MDHEN, CDR2 SYDVKM. J lost 1 base, V lost 5 bases, and 11 bases had no gene match. This CDR3 region has 18 residues. The CDR3 nucleotides read TGTGCCAGCAGTCCCGACAGGGGGCAGGAACAAAGCAATCAGCCCCAGCATTTT. Translated: CASSPDRGQEQSNQPQHF.

This chain connects TRBV25-1 to TRBJ1-3, with TRBD1 as a possible D gene (6 bases). CDR1 is MGHDK, CDR2 SYGVNS, per germline. V was trimmed by 2 bases and J by 2 bases, leaving 7 bases between them. The CDR3 is 14 amino acids. CDR3 region: CASSEGGAGNTIYF. CDR3 in DNA: TGTGCCAGCAGTGAAGGGGGCGCTGGAAACACCATATATTTT.

The rearrangement joins TRBV28 to TRBJ2-6; maybe TRBD2 (7 bases). The CDR3 is 18 residues long. Trimming stripped 3 bases from V and 1 base from J, with 16 bases between. Per germline, CDR1 MDHEN and CDR2 SYDVKM. In DNA form, the CDR3 reads TGTGCCAGCAGTTTGGGGAGGGGACAAATATCTGGGGCCAACGTCCTGACTTTC. Translation gives CASSLGRGQISGANVLTF.

J is TRBJ1-5 and V is TRBV29-1; D not certain. This CDR3 contains 12 residues. Germline lookup yields CDR1 SQVTM and CDR2 ANQGSEA. Trimming removed 3 bases at V and 7 bases at J, with 10 bases between. In DNA form, the CDR3 reads TGCAGCGTTGAGTCAGGCCAGCAGCCCCAGCATTTT. Protein sequence: CSVESGQQPQHF.

V gene TRBV19 combines with J gene TRBJ2-1; 7 bases line up with TRBD2. Trimming at V came to 1 base and at J to 8 bases, leaving 8 bases not matched to a gene. CDR1 is LNHDA, CDR2 SQIVND, per germline (reference sequence). The CDR3 is 15 residues long. CDR3 sequence reads: CASSIVWREIHEQFF. In nucleotides, the CDR3 is TGTGCCAGTAGTATAGTTTGGCGGGAGATTCATGAGCAGTTCTTC. Full variable domain (outside the CDR3, taken from reference TRBV19 and TRBJ2-1): DGGITQSPKYLFRKEGQNVTLSCEQNLNHDAMYWYRQDPGQGLRLIYYSQIVNDFQKGDIAEGYSVSREKKESFPLTVTSAQKNPTAFYLCASSIVWREIHEQFFGPGTRLTVL.

The chain has TRBV11-1 and TRBJ1-1; TRBD1 matches 7 bases. CDR1 SGHAT and CDR2 FQDESV come from the germline V gene (reference sequence). V was pared by 1 base and J by 7 bases, with 6 bases of the junction left unmatched. The CDR3 consists of 14 residues. The CDR3 reads CASSLDRGPLEAFF. In DNA form, the CDR3 reads TGTGCCAGCAGCTTAGACAGGGGACCCCTTGAAGCTTTCTTT. The variable domain in full, with the rest retrieved from reference TRBV11-1 and TRBJ1-1, is EAEVAQSPRYKITEKSQAVAFWCDPISGHATLYWYRQILGQGPELLVQFQDESVVDDSQLPKDRFSAERLKGVDSTLKIQPAELGDSAMYLCASSLDRGPLEAFFGQGTRLTVV.

This sequence joins TRBV6-4 and TRBJ2-2; no clear D gene. Trimming left V 0 bases short and J 6 bases short, with 8 bases between. There are 14 residues in the CDR3. CDR1 and CDR2 from the germline V gene are MRHNA and SNTAGT. The CDR3 region is CASSDSISSGELFF. The DNA of the CDR3 is TGTGCCAGCAGTGACTCTATTTCTTCCGGGGAGCTGTTTTTT.

This chain uses TRBV7-9 with TRBJ1-2; TRBD1 aligns across 8 bases. Germline V lookup: CDR1 SEHNR, CDR2 FQNEAQ (reference sequence). The CDR3 is 12 amino acids. The trim removed 5 bases at V and 7 bases at J, leaving 3 bases unmatched. CDR3 residues: CASSGQGGGYTF. DNA for the CDR3: TGTGCCAGCAGCGGACAGGGCGGTGGCTACACCTTC. Full variable domain (outside the CDR3, taken from reference TRBV7-9 and TRBJ1-2): DTGVSQNPRHKITKRGQNVTFRCDPISEHNRLYWYRQTLGQGPEFLTYFQNEAQLEKSRLLSDRFSAERPKGSFSTLEIQRTEQGDSAMYLCASSGQGGGYTFGSGTRLTVV.

The chain combines TRBV11-3 with TRBJ2-3; 8 nucleotides agree with TRBD1. Germline V gene lookup returns CDR1 SGHNT and CDR2 YENEEA. The CDR3 runs 14 residues. V gave up 5 bases and J gave up 3 bases; unmatched junction bases: 4. Written as DNA, the CDR3 is TGTGCCAGCAGCGGACAGGGTGAAACAGATACGCAGTATTTT. This translates into CASSGQGETDTQYF.

The chain recombines TRBV6-5 with TRBJ2-1; 8 nucleotides agree with TRBD2. The CDR3 consists of 15 residues. V trimming: 2 bases; J trimming: 7 bases; junction bases outside the gene matches: 7. The germline CDR1 and CDR2 sequences are MNHEY and SVGAGI. Here the CDR3 reads CASSYASGSTNEQFF. The CDR3 nucleotides read TGTGCCAGCAGTTACGCCAGCGGGAGCACGAATGAGCAGTTCTTC.

In DNA form, the CDR3 reads TGTGCCTGGAGTGGGGGGGAACCCCAGCCCCAGCATTTT. As protein: CAWSGGEPQPQHF. The V and J genes are TRBV30 and TRBJ1-5; tentative D call: TRBD1 (5 bases). The length of the CDR3 is 13 residues. The V end lost 1 base, the J end lost 7 bases, and 11 bases lay between the germline ends. In germline, CDR1 is GTSNPN, CDR2 SVGIG (reference sequence).

The CDR3 DNA reads TGTGCCAGCAGCCCCGGGACTAGCGGGGGGGACTTGAACACCGGGGAGCTGTTTTTT. Translation gives CASSPGTSGGDLNTGELFF. V gene TRBV11-2 combines with J gene TRBJ2-2; TRBD2 matches at 16 bases. The CDR3 sequence is 19 residues long. With 5 bases clipped from V and 1 base from J, the junction kept 7 bases outside the gene matches. CDR1 and CDR2 (germline): SGHAT, FQNNGV. The full variable domain, rest sourced from reference TRBV11-2 and TRBJ2-2, is EAGVAQSPRYKIIEKRQSVAFWCNPISGHATLYWYQQILGQGPKLLIQFQNNGVVDDSQLPKDRFSAERLKGVDSTLKIQPAKLEDSAVYLCASSPGTSGGDLNTGELFFGEGSRLTVL.

In this sample, this clone turned up once. This chain links TRBV28 with TRBJ1-1; TRBD1 aligns across 9 bases. Germline V gene sequence: CDR1 MDHEN, CDR2 SYDVKM. The V segment lost 2 bases and the J segment 8 bases; nucleotides outside the gene matches: 0. The CDR3 has 12 amino acids. The CDR3 sequence is CASSLGTGEAFF. The CDR3 coding sequence is TGTGCCAGCAGTTTAGGGACAGGGGAAGCTTTCTTT.

The genes are TRBV19 and TRBJ2-5, with D possibly TRBD2 on 5 matching bases. The germline gives CDR1 LNHDA, CDR2 SQIVND (reference sequence). The CDR3 has 14 amino acids. V was trimmed by 2 bases and J by 5 bases, leaving 12 bases between them. Written as DNA, the CDR3 is TGTGCCAGTAGTATATTGGCAGGAGGTGAGACCCAGTACTTC. This sequence encodes CASSILAGGETQYF. Full variable domain (outside the CDR3, taken from reference TRBV19 and TRBJ2-5): DGGITQSPKYLFRKEGQNVTLSCEQNLNHDAMYWYRQDPGQGLRLIYYSQIVNDFQKGDIAEGYSVSREKKESFPLTVTSAQKNPTAFYLCASSILAGGETQYFGPGTRLLVL.

The gene calls are TRBV7-2 and TRBJ1-1; TRBD1 might be the D (5 bases). Trimming left V 1 base short and J 5 bases short, with 14 bases between. There are 15 residues in the CDR3. Germline CDR1 reads SGHTA; CDR2 reads FQGNSA. CDR3 DNA: TGTGCCAGCAGCTTAGGGGGGGGAGTGATGACTGAAGCTTTCTTT. This codes for CASSLGGGVMTEAFF.

The rearrangement links TRBV29-1 to TRBJ1-2; 8 bases match TRBD1. Germline CDR1 SQVTM, CDR2 ANQGSEA. With V trimmed by 5 bases and J by 8 bases, 4 bases remained unmatched. The CDR3 has 11 amino acids. The CDR3 sequence: CSVLTGVGYTF. DNA of the CDR3: TGCAGCGTTCTGACAGGGGTGGGCTACACCTTC.

The V gene is TRBV29-1, the J gene TRBJ2-3, with TRBD1 identical over 8 bases. V lost 0 bases and J lost 0; bases outside the gene matches: 5. This CDR3 has 16 residues. CDR1 is SQVTM, CDR2 ANQGSEA, per germline. The CDR3 spells CSVEDLTGGSTDTQYF. The CDR3 DNA sequence: TGCAGCGTTGAAGATCTCACAGGGGGGAGCACAGATACGCAGTATTTT.

The V call is TRBV19, the J call TRBJ2-1; D gene uncertain. CDR3 length: 12 amino acids. The V end lost 4 bases, the J end lost 9 bases, and 10 bases lay between the germline ends. Germline V CDR1 and CDR2: LNHDA, SQIVND (reference sequence). CDR3 sequence: CASSTQYGEQFF. For the CDR3, the DNA is TGTGCCAGTAGTACCCAGTATGGTGAGCAGTTCTTC.

The table lists this clone with a few counts. CDR3 amino acids: CASSKTETGGFNTDTQYF. CDR3 coding DNA: TGTGCCAGCAGCAAAACCGAGACAGGGGGTTTTAACACAGATACGCAGTATTTT. This sequence joins TRBV21-1 and TRBJ2-3; the listed D gene, TRBD1, was not tested against the DNA. TRBV21-1 is a recognized pseudogene. The CDR3 loop spans 18 amino acids.

This clone has only one observation. The rearrangement uses TRBV6-1 and TRBJ1-4, with no clear D. Germline V gene lookup returns CDR1 MNHNS and CDR2 SASEGT. There are 12 residues in the CDR3. V was shortened by 8 bases and J by 5 bases, with 9 bases between the two germline ends. CDR3 sequence: CASAGMNEKLFF. The CDR3 DNA sequence: TGTGCCAGCGCCGGGATGAATGAAAAACTGTTTTTT.

V gene TRBV6-1 combines with J gene TRBJ1-1, with 9 positions matching TRBD1. Per the germline V gene, CDR1 is MNHNS and CDR2 is SASEGT. The CDR3 contains 15 residues. The junction had 2 bases not matched to a gene; V was cut back by 2 bases and J by 1 base. The CDR3 sequence: CASSEMGQGNTEAFF. The CDR3 DNA reads as TGTGCCAGCAGTGAAATGGGACAGGGGAACACTGAAGCTTTCTTT.

The J gene is TRBJ1-2, the V gene TRBV30; TRBD1 might be the D (5 bases). Germline assignment: CDR1 GTSNPN and CDR2 SVGIG (reference sequence). V dropped 5 bases and J dropped 8 bases, with 18 bases sitting between them. The CDR3 has 13 residues. CDR3 amino acids: CAWAPWGVKGYTF. CDR3 in DNA: TGTGCCTGGGCCCCGTGGGGGGTAAAGGGCTACACCTTC.